Below are 5 T cell receptor beta chains sequenced from a single sample in a study of T cell changes during pregnancy in multiple sclerosis. The data were produced by immunoSEQ multiplex PCR, yet TCRdb's version contains in-frame clones alone and is incomplete. The profile shows around 77,000 clones, roughly 89% of them singletons. This specimen was peripheral blood, taken in the third trimester of pregnancy. The receptors shown here come from a female donor in good health, enrolled as a control in a pregnancy study.

V usage is TRBV7-2 and J usage is TRBJ2-7; 10 bases fit TRBD2. The CDR3 is made up of 16 amino acids. In germline, CDR1 is SGHTA, CDR2 FQGNSA. J gave up 1 base and V 1 base, and 4 bases lay outside the gene matches. This chain's CDR3 is CASSLVSTSGSYEQYF. As DNA, the CDR3 is TGTGCCAGCAGCTTAGTGTCGACTAGCGGGTCCTACGAGCAGTACTTC.

This chain links TRBV27 with TRBJ2-7, with TRBD1 matching 7 bases. Germline CDR1 MNHEY, CDR2 SMNVEV (reference sequence). J gave up 2 bases and V 4 bases, and 2 bases lay outside the gene matches. This CDR3 is 13 amino acids long. The CDR3 DNA follows: TGTGCCAGCAGTTACCAGGGGGCCTACGAGCAGTACTTC. It encodes CASSYQGAYEQYF.

The V gene is TRBV5-1, the J gene TRBJ2-1, with D possibly being TRBD1 (5 bases). This CDR3 has 15 amino acids. Germline CDR1 and CDR2: SGHRS and YFSETQ. Trimming removed 4 bases at V and 0 bases at J, with 11 bases between. CDR3 DNA sequence: TGCGCCAGCAGCATCCGACAGCTCTCCTACAATGAGCAGTTCTTC. Its protein is CASSIRQLSYNEQFF.

This chain connects TRBV28 to TRBJ1-5; 11 nucleotides match TRBD1. V lost 5 bases and J lost 11; bases outside the gene matches: 8. Germline V lookup: CDR1 MDHEN, CDR2 SYDVKM. This CDR3 is built from 14 residues. The chain's CDR3 is CASSRPGQGVSQHF. The DNA for the CDR3 is TGTGCCAGCAGTAGACCGGGACAGGGGGTATCCCAGCATTTT.

Here the CDR3 reads CASSDSGGEKPNPPYEQYF. The CDR3 DNA follows: TGTGCCAGCAGTGACTCAGGGGGGGAAAAGCCCAATCCCCCCTACGAGCAGTACTTC. This chain links TRBV6-4 with TRBJ2-7, with D perhaps TRBD2 (7 bases). The CDR3 loop spans 19 amino acids. CDR1 is MRHNA, CDR2 SNTAGT, per germline. V was cut by 0 bases and J by 2 bases, with 23 bases left in between.